This T cell receptor beta chain was recovered during a study of cytotoxic CD8 clonotypes in ibrutinib-treated CLL. For the study at large: A mean of around 270,000 productive templates and approximately 100,000 productive rearrangements was obtained per sample. Broader study findings: Baseline levels of clonality went above those of age-matched healthy donors and moved with circulating CD8+ T-cell counts.

The CDR3 loop spans 14 amino acids. The germline gives CDR1 SGHAT, CDR2 FQNNGV. Trimming took 3 bases from V and 4 from J, leaving 12 bases between them. Investigators sought sequencing depths of between 1 in 200,000 and 1 in 1 million T cells. Using immunoSEQ multiplex PCR, the repertoire was profiled, and TCRdb retains in-frame clones only, with some absent. Of about 140,000 clones detected, approximately 80% appear once; the ten largest clones hold around 4.9%. This clone was detected once. Its antigen is unknown. The J gene is TRBJ1-1, the V gene TRBV11-2, with D perhaps TRBD1 (5 bases). The sample consisted of PBMCs, taken after 24 months of ibrutinib treatment. The sequence was obtained from a human donor with chronic lymphocytic leukemia. The CDR3 loop is CASSFRGGSTEAFF. CDR3 nucleotides: TGTGCCAGCAGCTTTAGGGGAGGGAGCACTGAAGCTTTCTTT.